The T cell receptor (beta chain) described here comes from a study of PD-1 blockade in mismatch repair-deficient tumors. Study overall: Patients had over ten mismatch repair-deficient cancer types and were previously treated and progressing.

CDR3 length: 14 residues. The V end was cut by 5 bases, the J end by 8 bases, with 18 bases between. Per the germline V gene, CDR1 is MNHEY and CDR2 is SMNVEV (reference sequence). Repertoires were generated with immunoSEQ multiplex PCR, while TCRdb's copy carries only in-frame clones and drops some. The data show 9,000 to 10,000 clones, 75% to 95% seen once. Study results and caveats: After pembrolizumab, tumor-resident clones rose rapidly, then generally contracted before radiologic responses.

Specified time point: approximately 10-day in vitro stimulation with candidate neoantigen peptide 3. To note about this clone: Its antigen is not identified.

The specimen was cells cultured in vitro, collected from a patient treated with pembrolizumab. This TCR came from an adult with mismatch repair-deficient cancer. The rearrangement links TRBV27 to TRBJ1-2; possibly TRBD1 for D (5 bases). The CDR3 region has the DNA TGTGCCAGCAGTCCCTGGTCAGGGTACGAAGGCTACACCTTC. Protein product: CASSPWSGYEGYTF.